A selection of T cell receptor beta chains follows, all from one sample in a study of cytomegalovirus exposure and HLA in healthy donors. TCRdb keeps only in-frame clones here, not all; method: immunoSEQ multiplex PCR. The sample yields 170,000 or so clones, 79% seen once. The sample comprised PBMCs. The receptor set was obtained from a woman between 35 and 50 years old in good health and CMV-seronegative. Each CDR3 is given with its conserved first and last residue. The order of the fields is J gene, V gene, clone size, D gene, CDR3 DNA, CDR3 protein. D genes are given only for firm matches. Where a row states a size, it is once, few, many or the class of an expanded clone; other rows omit it.

J gene: TRBJ2-7
V gene: TRBV28
clone size: NA
D gene: TRBD2
CDR3 DNA: TGTGCCAGCTCGGATGGGCTAGCGGGAGACGATCCGGGCGACGAGCAGTACTTC
CDR3 protein: CASSDGLAGDDPGDEQYF

J gene: TRBJ2-5
V gene: TRBV19
clone size: NA
D gene: NA
CDR3 DNA: TGTGCCAGTAAGGGGTATTACCAAGAGACCCAGTACTTC
CDR3 protein: CASKGYYQETQYF

J gene: TRBJ1-5
V gene: TRBV4-1
clone size: few
D gene: NA
CDR3 DNA: TGCGCCAGCAGCCAAGATGGGGCAGGCAATCAGCCCCAGCATTTT
CDR3 protein: CASSQDGAGNQPQHF

J gene: TRBJ1-4
V gene: TRBV4-2
clone size: NA
D gene: NA
CDR3 DNA: TGTGCCAGCAGCCAAGGACCGGGTGAAAAACTGTTTTTT
CDR3 protein: CASSQGPGEKLFF

J gene: TRBJ1-5
V gene: TRBV30
clone size: NA
D gene: TRBD1
CDR3 DNA: TGTGCCTGGACCGGGACAGGGTGGGGCAATCAGCCCCAGCATTTT
CDR3 protein: CAWTGTGWGNQPQHF

J gene: TRBJ1-2
V gene: TRBV2
clone size: few
D gene: NA
CDR3 DNA: TGTGCCAGCAGGGACAGATTTTTCTTC
CDR3 protein: CASRDRFFF

J gene: TRBJ1-1
V gene: TRBV30
clone size: NA
D gene: NA
CDR3 DNA: TGTGCCTGGAGTAGCAGGGCGGACACTGAAGCTTTCTTT
CDR3 protein: CAWSSRADTEAFF

J gene: TRBJ2-1
V gene: TRBV28
clone size: once
D gene: NA
CDR3 DNA: TGTGCCAGCAGTTTCGAGAATGAGCAGTTCTTC
CDR3 protein: CASSFENEQFF

J gene: TRBJ1-4
V gene: TRBV6-1
clone size: NA
D gene: NA
CDR3 DNA: TGTGCCAGCAGCGTCTCCGGGACATCTCATGAAAAACTGTTTTTT
CDR3 protein: CASSVSGTSHEKLFF

J gene: TRBJ2-2
V gene: TRBV10-1
clone size: NA
D gene: NA
CDR3 DNA: TGCGCCAGCAGTGAACAGGCGAACACCGGGGAGCTGTTTTTT
CDR3 protein: CASSEQANTGELFF

J gene: TRBJ2-7
V gene: TRBV19
clone size: NA
D gene: NA
CDR3 DNA: TGTGCCAGTAGTATTATGGGGAGCGAGCAGTACTTC
CDR3 protein: CASSIMGSEQYF

J gene: TRBJ2-7
V gene: TRBV5-1
clone size: NA
D gene: TRBD2
CDR3 DNA: TGCGCCAGCAGCGGCGCCGGGGGGATGAACGAGCAGTACTTC
CDR3 protein: CASSGAGGMNEQYF

J gene: TRBJ2-5
V gene: TRBV30
clone size: NA
D gene: TRBD1
CDR3 DNA: TGTGCCTGGAGTGTACATGGGACAGGGGTCCAAGAGACCCAGTACTTC
CDR3 protein: CAWSVHGTGVQETQYF

J gene: TRBJ2-5
V gene: TRBV11-2
clone size: NA
D gene: NA
CDR3 DNA: TGTGCCAGCAGCGCTACCGTCTCGCCCCCTTACTTC
CDR3 protein: CASSATVSPPYF

J gene: TRBJ2-7
V gene: TRBV4-1
clone size: NA
D gene: TRBD1
CDR3 DNA: TGCGCCAGCAGCCATCCGGGACAGGGGCTCGACGAGCAGTACTTC
CDR3 protein: CASSHPGQGLDEQYF

J gene: TRBJ2-7
V gene: TRBV5-1
clone size: NA
D gene: TRBD1
CDR3 DNA: TGCGCCAGCAGCTTGGGTGGGCCAGGGGGCTCCTACGAGCAGTACTTC
CDR3 protein: CASSLGGPGGSYEQYF

J gene: TRBJ2-5
V gene: TRBV7-9
clone size: NA
D gene: NA
CDR3 DNA: TGTGCCAGCAGCCAGGGACACCTACCTGGGGAGACCCAGTACTTC
CDR3 protein: CASSQGHLPGETQYF

J gene: TRBJ2-1
V gene: TRBV19
clone size: NA
D gene: NA
CDR3 DNA: TGTGCCAGTAGTGCAGGGGTGAGCTACAATGAGCAGTTCTTC
CDR3 protein: CASSAGVSYNEQFF

J gene: TRBJ2-2
V gene: TRBV9
clone size: NA
D gene: NA
CDR3 DNA: TGTGCCAGCAGCGTGGACACGAACACCGGGGAGCTGTTTTTT
CDR3 protein: CASSVDTNTGELFF

J gene: TRBJ2-5
V gene: TRBV7-8
clone size: NA
D gene: NA
CDR3 DNA: TGTGCCAGCAGCCAGACCAGGTACCAAGAGACCCAGTACTTC
CDR3 protein: CASSQTRYQETQYF

J gene: TRBJ2-1
V gene: TRBV2
clone size: NA
D gene: TRBD2
CDR3 DNA: TGTGCCAGCCGGGGACTAGCGGGATTTGGGCGACATGAGCAGTTCTTC
CDR3 protein: CASRGLAGFGRHEQFF

J gene: TRBJ2-1
V gene: TRBV5-1
clone size: NA
D gene: TRBD2
CDR3 DNA: TGCGCCAGCAGCTTGGTAGGGCGGGTTGGACTAGCGGGGGGGCCGTCATTGGAGCAGTTCTTC
CDR3 protein: CASSLVGRVGLAGGPSLEQFF

J gene: TRBJ2-1
V gene: TRBV6-6
clone size: NA
D gene: TRBD2
CDR3 DNA: TGTGCCAGCAGTTACTGGCGGGGGGACAATGAGCAGTTCTTC
CDR3 protein: CASSYWRGDNEQFF

J gene: TRBJ2-3
V gene: TRBV7-9
clone size: NA
D gene: TRBD2
CDR3 DNA: TGTGCCAGCAGCCCCCCTTTGAGGCGGGAGGCTAGCACAGATACGCAGTATTTT
CDR3 protein: CASSPPLRREASTDTQYF

J gene: TRBJ2-5
V gene: TRBV6-7
clone size: NA
D gene: TRBD1
CDR3 DNA: TGTGCCAGCACTCACCCCGGGGCAGGGGGTAGGGAGACCCAGTACTTC
CDR3 protein: CASTHPGAGGRETQYF

J gene: TRBJ1-1
V gene: TRBV4-1
clone size: NA
D gene: NA
CDR3 DNA: TGCGCCAGCAGCCGGGGGAGGGATTTTACTGAAGCTTTCTTT
CDR3 protein: CASSRGRDFTEAFF

J gene: TRBJ2-5
V gene: TRBV6-5
clone size: NA
D gene: TRBD1
CDR3 DNA: TGTGCCAGCAGTGGGGGACAGGGAAAGAAGACCCAGTACTTC
CDR3 protein: CASSGGQGKKTQYF

J gene: TRBJ1-1
V gene: TRBV28
clone size: NA
D gene: TRBD1
CDR3 DNA: TGTGCCAGTGTTCGACAGGGGGCGACTGAAGCTTTCTTT
CDR3 protein: CASVRQGATEAFF

J gene: TRBJ1-1
V gene: TRBV7-6
clone size: NA
D gene: NA
CDR3 DNA: TGTGCCAGCAGCTCAGGGATGAACACTGAAGCTTTCTTT
CDR3 protein: CASSSGMNTEAFF

J gene: TRBJ2-3
V gene: TRBV7-9
clone size: NA
D gene: NA
CDR3 DNA: TGTGCCAGCAGCCCTACAAGGGGGGGCAGCACAGATACGCAGTATTTT
CDR3 protein: CASSPTRGGSTDTQYF

J gene: TRBJ2-6
V gene: TRBV28
clone size: NA
D gene: NA
CDR3 DNA: TGTGCCAGCAGTGTATCATCTGGGGCCAACGTCCTGACTTTC
CDR3 protein: CASSVSSGANVLTF

J gene: TRBJ2-7
V gene: TRBV5-6
clone size: once
D gene: TRBD2
CDR3 DNA: TGTGCCAGCAGCTTTGGGACTAGCGGGAGCAGCTCCTACGAGCAGTACTTC
CDR3 protein: CASSFGTSGSSSYEQYF

J gene: TRBJ1-6
V gene: TRBV7-9
clone size: NA
D gene: TRBD1
CDR3 DNA: TGTGCCAGCAGCCCGGGACAGGGAGGTTCACCCCTCCACTTT
CDR3 protein: CASSPGQGGSPLHF

J gene: TRBJ1-5
V gene: TRBV4-2
clone size: NA
D gene: NA
CDR3 DNA: TGTGCCAGCAGCCAAGATCCACAGAGTTATAGCAATCAGCCCCAGCATTTT
CDR3 protein: CASSQDPQSYSNQPQHF

J gene: TRBJ2-7
V gene: TRBV14
clone size: NA
D gene: TRBD2
CDR3 DNA: TGTGCCAGCAGCCAAGACACTAGCGGGAGGGAGCAGTACTTC
CDR3 protein: CASSQDTSGREQYF

J gene: TRBJ2-3
V gene: TRBV7-2
clone size: few
D gene: NA
CDR3 DNA: TGTGCCAGCAGCTGGACTTTCGGGAGTGGGACAGATACGCAGTATTTT
CDR3 protein: CASSWTFGSGTDTQYF

J gene: TRBJ2-2
V gene: TRBV30
clone size: NA
D gene: TRBD1
CDR3 DNA: TGTGCCCTCCAGCCCGGGACAGGGGCCACCGGGGAGCTGTTTTTT
CDR3 protein: CALQPGTGATGELFF

J gene: TRBJ2-3
V gene: TRBV5-1
clone size: NA
D gene: NA
CDR3 DNA: TGCGCCAGCAGCTTCCGGGTTAGCACAGATACGCAGTATTTT
CDR3 protein: CASSFRVSTDTQYF

J gene: TRBJ1-1
V gene: TRBV5-4
clone size: NA
D gene: TRBD1
CDR3 DNA: TGTGCAGCAAAGGGCGCGCAGGGGGTGGGCACTGAAGCTTTCTTT
CDR3 protein: CAAKGAQGVGTEAFF